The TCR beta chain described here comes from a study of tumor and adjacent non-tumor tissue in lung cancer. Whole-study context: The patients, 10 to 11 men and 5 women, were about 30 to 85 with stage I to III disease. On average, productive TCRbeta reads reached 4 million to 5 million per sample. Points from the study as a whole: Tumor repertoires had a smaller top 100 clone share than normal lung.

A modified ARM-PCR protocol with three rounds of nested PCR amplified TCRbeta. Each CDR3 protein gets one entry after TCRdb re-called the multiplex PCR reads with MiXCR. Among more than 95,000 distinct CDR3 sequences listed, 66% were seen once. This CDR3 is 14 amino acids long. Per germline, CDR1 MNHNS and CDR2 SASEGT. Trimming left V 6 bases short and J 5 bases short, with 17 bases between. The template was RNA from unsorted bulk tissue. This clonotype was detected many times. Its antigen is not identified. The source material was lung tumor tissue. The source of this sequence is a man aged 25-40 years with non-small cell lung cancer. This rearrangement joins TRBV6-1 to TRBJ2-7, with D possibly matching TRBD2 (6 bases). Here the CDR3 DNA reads TGTGCCAGCAGGAAGGCGGGACGGGGCCACGAGCAGTACTTC. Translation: CASRKAGRGHEQYF.